This T cell receptor (beta chain) was sequenced in a study of T cell responses to AZD1222 COVID-19 vaccine. Some clones are missing from TCRdb's copy, which holds only in-frame ones; the method was immunoSEQ multiplex PCR. The data contain roughly 140,000 clones, more than 75% of them singletons. The sample holds one count of this clone. What it binds is not known. General study results and limits: Among those given AZD1222, only 6 or 7 were seropositive at baseline. Mapped onto spike, vaccine-associated CD4 TCRs spanned it and were dominant at 160-218 and 743-854. Donor demographics were predominantly white British with a female majority; clonal diversity may be underestimated.

V lost 0 bases and J 1 base, leaving 10 bases between the germline ends. The germline V gene has CDR1 MNHEY and CDR2 SVGEGT. The CDR3 has 16 residues. The sample was peripheral blood, taken 28 days after the second AZD1222 dose. This sequence originates from an adult who received the AZD1222 COVID-19 vaccine. The rearrangement uses TRBV6-2 or TRBV6-3 and TRBJ2-4; no firm D call. CDR3 nucleotide sequence: TGTGCCAGCAGTTACTCCGCCCAGTGGGCCAAAAACATTCAGTACTTC. It translates to CASSYSAQWAKNIQYF.